Reported below is one T cell receptor beta chain. Its specificity is not known. Trimming took off 1 base at V and 0 bases at J, with 9 bases between the two ends. CDR1 and CDR2 (germline): MNHEY, SVGAGI. This CDR3 has 15 residues. The record originates from a study of CD8 T cells in ankylosing spondylitis. Broader study findings: Disease-linked clones displayed a CD8+ phenotype and appeared relatively rarely in peripheral blood. Ankylosing spondylitis blood seemed to carry a telltale TCR beta motif made of several highly homologous variants. Reportedly, disease-linked clones are significantly enriched in ankylosing spondylitis patients' matched synovial fluid.

The authors made TCR beta libraries by quantitative 5'-RACE with molecular barcodes. TCRdb reanalysed the 5' RACE reads using MiXCR and keeps one entry per CDR3 protein. The data contain some 340,000 distinct CDR3 sequences, 14% to 15% of them seen just once; the ten biggest clones take up approximately 1.1%. V gene TRBV6-5 combines with J gene TRBJ1-1; D unresolved. Specimen: blood, either unsorted or a sorted T cell fraction (not recorded which). The receptor was isolated from a male donor with ankylosing spondylitis or in good health (not recorded which). CDR3 nucleotide sequence: TGTGCCAGCAGTTACTGGGCCAGTTTGAACACTGAAGCTTTCTTT. Amino acid sequence: CASSYWASLNTEAFF.